This TCR beta chain was documented in a study of Tregs in tolerant kidney transplant recipients. Related graft donors supplied nonmyeloablative bone marrow transplants, and mixed chimerism was transient. The table came from immunoSEQ multiplex PCR; TCRdb's copy has only in-frame clones and leaves some out. Of tens of thousands of clones in the sample, about 90% are singletons; the top ten hold about 4%. The CDR3 contains 16 residues. V was clipped by 0 bases and J by 5 bases; unmatched bases: 8. Germline assignment: CDR1 SGHNT and CDR2 YYREEE (reference sequence). The clonotype originates from a human patient who received a combined kidney and bone marrow transplant. Certain T cells may be donor cells from the graft. This sequence joins TRBV5-4 and TRBJ2-5; 9 bases map to TRBD2. The sequences come from CD4+ T cells from blood (PBMCs), collected 6 months after the transplant. The CDR3 DNA is TGTGCCAGCAGCTTGGATCCTAGCGGGGTACGGGAGACCCAGTACTTC. Translation gives CASSLDPSGVRETQYF.